A selection of T cell receptor beta chains follows, all from one sample in a study of blood T cell repertoires in COVID-19. Here immunoSEQ multiplex PCR was the method, and the copy in TCRdb shows in-frame clones only, minus some. The sample has roughly 200,000 clones, 84% seen once; the top ten hold over 6%. The sample was peripheral blood. The receptors originated from a woman of 80 years or more with COVID-19, enrolled during active disease. The CDR3 runs from the conserved cysteine through the conserved F or W. Each record gives: V gene, J gene, clone size, D gene, CDR3 DNA, CDR3 protein. D genes are given only for firm matches. Only part of the rows carry a size: once, few, many, or a class if the clone is expanded.

v_gene: TRBV18; j_gene: TRBJ1-2; abundance: few; d_gene: .; CDR3nt: TGTGCCAGCTCACCACCCCAAACCGGGGGGCGTCATGGCTACACCTTC; CDR3aa: CASSPPQTGGRHGYTF
v_gene: TRBV5-1; j_gene: TRBJ2-3; abundance: .; d_gene: .; CDR3nt: TGCGCCAGCAGCGCCCAACAGATAACGCGCACAGATACGCAGTATTTT; CDR3aa: CASSAQQITRTDTQYF
v_gene: TRBV19; j_gene: TRBJ1-3; abundance: .; d_gene: .; CDR3nt: TGTGCCAGTAGAGTGGGAGCTGGAAACACCATATATTTT; CDR3aa: CASRVGAGNTIYF
v_gene: TRBV5-6; j_gene: TRBJ2-2; abundance: .; d_gene: TRBD2; CDR3nt: TGTGCCAGCAGCTTTTTGAGGGCCCTAGCGGGAGGGAACACCGGGGAGCTGTTTTTT; CDR3aa: CASSFLRALAGGNTGELFF
v_gene: TRBV5-1; j_gene: TRBJ1-3; abundance: .; d_gene: .; CDR3nt: TGCGCCAGCAGCTTAACCGATCGGGGCTCTGGAAACACCATATATTTT; CDR3aa: CASSLTDRGSGNTIYF
v_gene: TRBV5-8; j_gene: TRBJ2-3; abundance: .; d_gene: TRBD2; CDR3nt: TGTGCCAGCCCGGGGGGTACGCAGTATTTT; CDR3aa: CASPGGTQYF
v_gene: TRBV28; j_gene: TRBJ2-1; abundance: .; d_gene: TRBD2; CDR3nt: TGTGCCAGCAGTTCGGGGGACGGGATAGCGGGAGCTAATGAGCAGTTCTTC; CDR3aa: CASSSGDGIAGANEQFF
v_gene: TRBV4-2; j_gene: TRBJ2-3; abundance: .; d_gene: TRBD2; CDR3nt: TGTGCCAGCAGCCGGCGGGGGGAGGGGAGGACAGATACGCAGTATTTT; CDR3aa: CASSRRGEGRTDTQYF
v_gene: TRBV5-1; j_gene: TRBJ2-1; abundance: .; d_gene: .; CDR3nt: TGCGCCAGCAGCCCGGCGGGTTACTCCATCAATGAGCAGTTCTTC; CDR3aa: CASSPAGYSINEQFF
v_gene: TRBV5-1; j_gene: TRBJ1-3; abundance: once; d_gene: TRBD1; CDR3nt: TGCGCCAGCAGCGGGTTCGACAGGGAAAAGGCTGGAAACACCATATATTTT; CDR3aa: CASSGFDREKAGNTIYF
v_gene: TRBV6-5; j_gene: TRBJ2-5; abundance: .; d_gene: .; CDR3nt: TGTGCCACCGACTCGAGCGCCGGGGGAGAGACCCAGTACTTC; CDR3aa: CATDSSAGGETQYF
v_gene: TRBV5-1; j_gene: TRBJ1-4; abundance: .; d_gene: .; CDR3nt: TGCGCCAGCAGCTTTTCCCCAGACACCCATGAAAAACTGTTTTTT; CDR3aa: CASSFSPDTHEKLFF
v_gene: TRBV5-1; j_gene: TRBJ2-5; abundance: .; d_gene: .; CDR3nt: TGCGCCAGCACCTACGCGGGGGAGACCCAGTACTTC; CDR3aa: CASTYAGETQYF
v_gene: TRBV11-2; j_gene: TRBJ1-1; abundance: .; d_gene: .; CDR3nt: TGTGCCAGCAGCTTAGGAGCAGGCCAAACAGGTGAAGCTTTCTTT; CDR3aa: CASSLGAGQTGEAFF
v_gene: TRBV29-1; j_gene: TRBJ1-2; abundance: .; d_gene: TRBD1; CDR3nt: TGCAGCGTTACCCCGACAGGGGGCCGAATCAGTGGCTACACCTTC; CDR3aa: CSVTPTGGRISGYTF
v_gene: TRBV28; j_gene: TRBJ2-7; abundance: .; d_gene: .; CDR3nt: TGTGCCAGCACAGGCCAGCCGGGATCCTACGAGCAGTACTTC; CDR3aa: CASTGQPGSYEQYF
v_gene: TRBV9; j_gene: TRBJ2-7; abundance: .; d_gene: .; CDR3nt: TGTGCCAGCAGCGGGGCCGCCTACGAGCAGTACTTC; CDR3aa: CASSGAAYEQYF
v_gene: TRBV4-1; j_gene: TRBJ2-5; abundance: .; d_gene: TRBD2; CDR3nt: TGCGCCAGCAGCCAACAACGGGGGGGGACTTCGGAGACCCAGTACTTC; CDR3aa: CASSQQRGGTSETQYF
v_gene: TRBV5-1; j_gene: TRBJ1-2; abundance: .; d_gene: .; CDR3nt: TGCGCCAGCAGCTTGACAGGGTACGGCTACACCTTC; CDR3aa: CASSLTGYGYTF
v_gene: TRBV2; j_gene: TRBJ1-4; abundance: few; d_gene: TRBD1; CDR3nt: TGTGCCAGCAGTGAATCGGGGACAGGGGGTTGGGAAAAACTGTTTTTT; CDR3aa: CASSESGTGGWEKLFF
v_gene: TRBV3-1/TRBV3-2; j_gene: TRBJ1-4; abundance: .; d_gene: .; CDR3nt: TGTGCCAGCAGCGAACAGGGCGCGCAAGGAAAACTGTTTTTT; CDR3aa: CASSEQGAQGKLFF
v_gene: TRBV29-1; j_gene: TRBJ1-6; abundance: once; d_gene: TRBD1; CDR3nt: TGCAGCGCCAAGATCCGGGACAGTGGTGGGCCCCTCCACTTT; CDR3aa: CSAKIRDSGGPLHF
v_gene: TRBV19; j_gene: TRBJ1-5; abundance: .; d_gene: .; CDR3nt: TGTGCCAGTAGTCCCAACCACAGGGTTTCTCAGCCCCAGCATTTT; CDR3aa: CASSPNHRVSQPQHF
v_gene: TRBV19; j_gene: TRBJ2-5; abundance: once; d_gene: TRBD2; CDR3nt: TGTGCCAGTAGTAGGGGACTAGCGGGAGTACCAGAGACCCAGTACTTC; CDR3aa: CASSRGLAGVPETQYF
v_gene: TRBV11-2; j_gene: TRBJ1-1; abundance: .; d_gene: .; CDR3nt: TGTGCCAGCAGCTTAGGTCGCACTGAAGCTTTCTTT; CDR3aa: CASSLGRTEAFF
v_gene: TRBV3-1/TRBV3-2; j_gene: TRBJ2-5; abundance: .; d_gene: .; CDR3nt: TGTGCCAGCAGCCTCCAACAGGGATGGGAGGAGACCCAGTACTTC; CDR3aa: CASSLQQGWEETQYF
v_gene: TRBV11-2; j_gene: TRBJ1-2; abundance: .; d_gene: .; CDR3nt: TGTGCCAGCAGCTCCTTCACAGGGACCCCGCTCTATGGCTACACCTTC; CDR3aa: CASSSFTGTPLYGYTF
v_gene: TRBV5-4; j_gene: TRBJ2-1; abundance: .; d_gene: TRBD2; CDR3nt: TGTGCCAGCAGCCCCAGACTAGCGGAATACAATGAGCAGTTCTTC; CDR3aa: CASSPRLAEYNEQFF
v_gene: TRBV5-1; j_gene: TRBJ2-3; abundance: few; d_gene: TRBD2; CDR3nt: TGCGCCAGCAGCCCGGAAGCGGGAGGGCTATATACGCAGTATTTT; CDR3aa: CASSPEAGGLYTQYF
v_gene: TRBV15; j_gene: TRBJ1-3; abundance: once; d_gene: .; CDR3nt: TGTGCCACCAGCAGTGAGCGCTCTGGAAACACCATATATTTT; CDR3aa: CATSSERSGNTIYF
v_gene: TRBV21-1; j_gene: TRBJ2-2; abundance: .; d_gene: .; CDR3nt: TGTGCCAGCAGCAAAGACGGGGGGGCGCATTTTATCACCGGGGAGCTGTTTTTT; CDR3aa: CASSKDGGAHFITGELFF
v_gene: TRBV29-1; j_gene: TRBJ2-7; abundance: .; d_gene: .; CDR3nt: TGCAGCGTTTCACTGGGGAGCTCCTACGAGCAGTACTTC; CDR3aa: CSVSLGSSYEQYF
v_gene: TRBV29-1; j_gene: TRBJ1-2; abundance: .; d_gene: .; CDR3nt: TGCAGCGCGTCCGGGACTGGGAGCTATGGCTACACCTTC; CDR3aa: CSASGTGSYGYTF
v_gene: TRBV7-3; j_gene: TRBJ1-1; abundance: .; d_gene: .; CDR3nt: TGTGCCAGCAGCCAGGGAACGGCGAACACTGAAGCTTTCTTT; CDR3aa: CASSQGTANTEAFF
v_gene: TRBV5-8; j_gene: TRBJ2-3; abundance: .; d_gene: .; CDR3nt: TGTGCCAGCCAGCGATCGGAGACGCAGTATTTT; CDR3aa: CASQRSETQYF
v_gene: TRBV7-9; j_gene: TRBJ2-3; abundance: .; d_gene: .; CDR3nt: TGTGCCAGCAGCCCGGTCGCAGATACGCAGTATTTT; CDR3aa: CASSPVADTQYF
v_gene: TRBV5-1; j_gene: TRBJ2-3; abundance: .; d_gene: TRBD1; CDR3nt: TGCGCCAGCAGCTTGGTCAGGGGGAGTACAGATACGCAGTATTTT; CDR3aa: CASSLVRGSTDTQYF
v_gene: TRBV1; j_gene: TRBJ1-4; abundance: few; d_gene: .; CDR3nt: TGCACCAGCAGCCAAGCAAGACAGACAAATGAAAAACTGTTTTTT; CDR3aa: CTSSQARQTNEKLFF
v_gene: TRBV27; j_gene: TRBJ2-7; abundance: .; d_gene: .; CDR3nt: TGTGCCAGCAGTTCCAGGGAACCGAGCGAGCAGTACTTC; CDR3aa: CASSSREPSEQYF
v_gene: TRBV2; j_gene: TRBJ2-2; abundance: few; d_gene: .; CDR3nt: TGTGCCAGCAGTCTCACAGGGTCGGCCGGGGAGCTGTTTTTT; CDR3aa: CASSLTGSAGELFF
v_gene: TRBV5-6; j_gene: TRBJ1-2; abundance: .; d_gene: .; CDR3nt: TGTGCCAGCAGCTTGGCGGCCGACAATGGCTACACCTTC; CDR3aa: CASSLAADNGYTF
v_gene: TRBV5-4; j_gene: TRBJ1-3; abundance: once; d_gene: TRBD1; CDR3nt: TGTGCCAGCAGCTGGACAGGGGGAAACACCATATATTTT; CDR3aa: CASSWTGGNTIYF
v_gene: TRBV27; j_gene: TRBJ2-7; abundance: medium-sized; d_gene: .; CDR3nt: TGTGCCAGCAGTTTATCGTGGTCGGGGGACTTGGGGCAGTACTTC; CDR3aa: CASSLSWSGDLGQYF
v_gene: TRBV24-1; j_gene: TRBJ1-2; abundance: .; d_gene: .; CDR3nt: TGTGCCACCAGTGTGGACAGCATTCTTAACTATGGCTACACCTTC; CDR3aa: CATSVDSILNYGYTF
v_gene: TRBV2; j_gene: TRBJ1-2; abundance: .; d_gene: TRBD1; CDR3nt: TGTGCCAGCAGCGGTGGACAGGAGGTCTATGGCTACACCTTC; CDR3aa: CASSGGQEVYGYTF
v_gene: TRBV28; j_gene: TRBJ1-2; abundance: .; d_gene: TRBD1; CDR3nt: TGTGCCAGCATAGGGACAGGGGGTGGCTACACCTTC; CDR3aa: CASIGTGGGYTF
v_gene: TRBV2; j_gene: TRBJ2-7; abundance: .; d_gene: TRBD1; CDR3nt: TGTGCCAGCCGGGACAGGGGAAGCGAGCAGTACTTC; CDR3aa: CASRDRGSEQYF
v_gene: TRBV2; j_gene: TRBJ2-4; abundance: .; d_gene: TRBD2; CDR3nt: TGTGCCAGCAGAGAGGGAGGGGTCAGCATTCAGTACTTC; CDR3aa: CASREGGVSIQYF
v_gene: TRBV7-3; j_gene: TRBJ1-1; abundance: .; d_gene: .; CDR3nt: TGTGCCAGCAGCCCCCAAAAGAACACTGAAGCTTTCTTT; CDR3aa: CASSPQKNTEAFF
v_gene: TRBV2; j_gene: TRBJ2-7; abundance: .; d_gene: TRBD1; CDR3nt: TGTGCCAGCAGTTCACAGGGGAGCTCCTACGAGCAGTACTTC; CDR3aa: CASSSQGSSYEQYF
v_gene: TRBV27; j_gene: TRBJ2-3; abundance: .; d_gene: .; CDR3nt: TGTGCCAGCAGTTTCGGGGGGCTCCTTAGCACAGATACGCAGTATTTT; CDR3aa: CASSFGGLLSTDTQYF
v_gene: TRBV18; j_gene: TRBJ2-1; abundance: .; d_gene: TRBD1; CDR3nt: TGTGCCAGCTCAACACAGGGGGCTGAGCAGTTCTTC; CDR3aa: CASSTQGAEQFF
v_gene: TRBV4-2; j_gene: TRBJ2-1; abundance: .; d_gene: TRBD2; CDR3nt: TGTGCCAGCAGCCACCCCGGGACTAGCGGGGCCAGCTCCTACAATGAGCAGTTCTTC; CDR3aa: CASSHPGTSGASSYNEQFF
v_gene: TRBV4-1; j_gene: TRBJ1-2; abundance: few; d_gene: TRBD1; CDR3nt: TGCGCCAGCAGCCAACCATGGGACAGTTTAAGACATGGCTACACCTTC; CDR3aa: CASSQPWDSLRHGYTF
v_gene: TRBV12-3/TRBV12-4; j_gene: TRBJ2-7; abundance: .; d_gene: .; CDR3nt: TGTGCCAGCAGCTACGGTCCCTACGAGCAGTACTTC; CDR3aa: CASSYGPYEQYF
v_gene: TRBV5-1; j_gene: TRBJ2-5; abundance: .; d_gene: .; CDR3nt: TGCGCCAGCAGGGTAGGGGCTCAAGAGACCCAGTACTTC; CDR3aa: CASRVGAQETQYF
v_gene: TRBV5-1; j_gene: TRBJ1-4; abundance: .; d_gene: TRBD1; CDR3nt: TGCGCCAGCAGGACGGGCCAGGGGGTCTCTGAAAAACTGTTTTTT; CDR3aa: CASRTGQGVSEKLFF
v_gene: TRBV6-2/TRBV6-3; j_gene: TRBJ1-2; abundance: .; d_gene: TRBD1; CDR3nt: TGTGCCAGCAGCTTGGGCACAGGGGAAGCCTATGGCTACACCTTC; CDR3aa: CASSLGTGEAYGYTF
v_gene: TRBV24-1; j_gene: TRBJ1-5; abundance: .; d_gene: TRBD1; CDR3nt: TGTGCCACCAGGGGACAGGGGAATCAGCCCCAGCATTTT; CDR3aa: CATRGQGNQPQHF
v_gene: TRBV5-4; j_gene: TRBJ1-5; abundance: .; d_gene: .; CDR3nt: TGTGCCAGCAGCTTCGGGCAGGGAAATCAGCCCCAGCATTTT; CDR3aa: CASSFGQGNQPQHF